The sequence of this T cell receptor beta chain was determined in a study of blood T cell repertoires in COVID-19. About the research overall: COVID-19 samples, acute and convalescent, were from the United States, Italy and Spain.

This clone came up once. Study processing details: Amplification with reference gene primers provided the estimates of nucleated cell counts. Using immunoSEQ multiplex PCR, the repertoire was profiled, and TCRdb retains in-frame clones only, with some absent. V and J calls and clone size come straight from that table; D and trimming were deduced from the DNA. The sample contains approximately 150,000 clones, 80% to 90% of which appear only once. The CDR3 covers 14 residues. Germline V CDR1 and CDR2: MNHEY, SVGEGT. J lost 2 bases, V lost 6 bases, and 3 bases had no gene match. V gene TRBV6-2 or TRBV6-3 combines with J gene TRBJ1-5, with 8 bases aligning to TRBD1. The TCR was taken from a woman between 45 and 60 years old with active or convalescent COVID-19. Sequencing used peripheral blood. The CDR3 spells CASSRGQGNQPQHF. CDR3 coding DNA: TGTGCCAGCAGCCGGGGACAGGGCAATCAGCCCCAGCATTTT.